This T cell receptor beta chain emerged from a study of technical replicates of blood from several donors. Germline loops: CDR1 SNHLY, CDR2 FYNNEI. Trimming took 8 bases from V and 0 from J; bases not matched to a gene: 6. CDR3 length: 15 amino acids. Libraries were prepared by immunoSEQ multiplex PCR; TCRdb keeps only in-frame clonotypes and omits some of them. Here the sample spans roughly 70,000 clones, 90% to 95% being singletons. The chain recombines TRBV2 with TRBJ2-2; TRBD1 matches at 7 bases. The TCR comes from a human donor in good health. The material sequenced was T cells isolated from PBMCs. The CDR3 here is CASYGQVTNTGELFF. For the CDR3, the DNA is TGTGCCAGCTACGGACAGGTTACGAACACCGGGGAGCTGTTTTTT.